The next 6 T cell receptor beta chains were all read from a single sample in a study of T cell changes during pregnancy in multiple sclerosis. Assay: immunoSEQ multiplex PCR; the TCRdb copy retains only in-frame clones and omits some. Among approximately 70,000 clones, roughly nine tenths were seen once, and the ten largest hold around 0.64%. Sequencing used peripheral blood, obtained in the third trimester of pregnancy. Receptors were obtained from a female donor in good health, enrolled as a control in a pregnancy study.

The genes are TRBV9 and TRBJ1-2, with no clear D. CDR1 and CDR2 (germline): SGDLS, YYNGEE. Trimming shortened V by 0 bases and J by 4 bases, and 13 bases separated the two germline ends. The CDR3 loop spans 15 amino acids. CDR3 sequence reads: CASSVEAGLGYGYTF. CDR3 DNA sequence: TGTGCCAGCAGCGTAGAGGCGGGGTTAGGCTATGGCTACACCTTC.

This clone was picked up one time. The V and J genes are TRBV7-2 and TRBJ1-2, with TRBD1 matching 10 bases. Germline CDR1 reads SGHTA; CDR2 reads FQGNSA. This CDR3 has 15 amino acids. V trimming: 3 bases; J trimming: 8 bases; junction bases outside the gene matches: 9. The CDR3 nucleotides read TGTGCCAGCAGCTTCAGGGGACAGGGGTTAGGGGGCTACACCTTC. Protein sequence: CASSFRGQGLGGYTF. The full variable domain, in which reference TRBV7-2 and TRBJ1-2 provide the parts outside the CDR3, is GAGVSQSPSNKVTEKGKDVELRCDPISGHTALYWYRQSLGQGLEFLIYFQGNSAPDKSGLPSDRFSAERTGGSVSTLTIQRTQQEDSAVYLCASSFRGQGLGGYTFGSGTRLTVV.

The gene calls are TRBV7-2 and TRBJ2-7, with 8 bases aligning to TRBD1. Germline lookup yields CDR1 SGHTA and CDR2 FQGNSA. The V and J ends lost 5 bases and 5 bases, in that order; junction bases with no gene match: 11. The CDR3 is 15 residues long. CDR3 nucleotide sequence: TGTGCCAGCAGCCCAAGACAGGGGCTAACGGACGAGCAGTACTTC. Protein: CASSPRQGLTDEQYF.

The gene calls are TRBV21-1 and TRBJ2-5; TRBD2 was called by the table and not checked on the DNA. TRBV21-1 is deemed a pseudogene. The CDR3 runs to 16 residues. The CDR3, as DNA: TGTGCCAGCAGCAGACAGTGGGGGGGGTACGGAGAGACCCAGTACTTC. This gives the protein CASSRQWGGYGETQYF.

This chain's CDR3 is CASSIVGRDYEQYF. The CDR3 DNA is TGTGCCAGTAGTATAGTGGGCAGAGACTACGAGCAGTACTTC. The V call is TRBV19, the J call TRBJ2-7; D is ambiguous. Trimming pared 1 base from V and 3 bases from J, leaving 10 bases between. This CDR3 contains 14 residues. Germline-derived CDR1 and CDR2 are LNHDA and SQIVND (reference sequence).

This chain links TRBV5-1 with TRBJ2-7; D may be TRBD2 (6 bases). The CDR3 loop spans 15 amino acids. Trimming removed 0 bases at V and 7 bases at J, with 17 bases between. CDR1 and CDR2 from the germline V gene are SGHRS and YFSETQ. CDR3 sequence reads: CASSLDLAPRREQYF. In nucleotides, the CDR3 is TGCGCCAGCAGCTTGGATCTAGCGCCCCGGCGGGAGCAGTACTTC.